The 13 T cell receptor beta chains presented below share a single source sample, sequenced in a study of blood T cell repertoires in COVID-19. Assay: immunoSEQ multiplex PCR; the TCRdb copy retains only in-frame clones and omits some. The table shows 89,000 or so clones, with approximately 86% occurring only once. The specimen sequenced was peripheral blood. The receptor source for this set is a human donor in a cohort sampled during active COVID-19.

V is TRBV7-9 and J is TRBJ2-1, with 9 bases matching TRBD2. This CDR3 is 17 amino acids long. Germline V CDR1 and CDR2: SEHNR, FQNEAQ (reference sequence). V lost 3 bases and J lost 7; bases outside the gene matches: 13. CDR3 region: CASSFPPERGARNEQFF. CDR3 DNA: TGTGCCAGCAGCTTTCCTCCGGAGCGGGGGGCCAGAAATGAGCAGTTCTTC.

This chain joins TRBV30 and TRBJ2-3, with 7 bases aligning to TRBD2. J was trimmed by 0 bases and V by 4 bases; bases with no gene match: 7. Germline-derived CDR1 and CDR2 are GTSNPN and SVGIG (reference sequence). The CDR3 contains 15 residues. CDR3 residues: CAWTVGGTSTDTQYF. For the CDR3, the DNA is TGTGCCTGGACCGTGGGAGGGACTAGCACAGATACGCAGTATTTT.

The chain recombines TRBV3-1 (or the pseudogene TRBV3-2) with TRBJ2-5, with 10 bases lining up with TRBD2. J lost 4 bases, V lost 4 bases, and 12 bases had no gene match. The CDR3 is 17 amino acids. Germline-derived CDR1 and CDR2 are LGHDT and YNNKEL (reference sequence). The CDR3 spells CASSLIGLAGDSETQYF. CDR3 DNA sequence: TGTGCCAGCAGCCTCATCGGGCTAGCGGGAGATTCAGAGACCCAGTACTTC.

This chain uses TRBV4-1 with TRBJ1-5, with D tentatively TRBD1 (5 bases). The length of the CDR3 is 17 residues. V lost 1 base, J lost 0 bases, and 13 bases lay in between. Germline V gene data show CDR1 as MGHRA and CDR2 as YSYEKL. The CDR3 DNA follows: TGCGCCAGCAGCCAAGGCGACAGCGCTTATAGCAATCAGCCCCAGCATTTT. Amino acid sequence: CASSQGDSAYSNQPQHF.

The chain has TRBV7-3 and TRBJ2-1; no firm D call. CDR3 size: 13 residues. Germline loops: CDR1 SGHTA, CDR2 FQGTGA. V was shortened by 1 base and J by 5 bases, with 6 bases between the two germline ends. The CDR3 protein is CASSLSLDNEQFF. CDR3 bases: TGTGCCAGCAGCTTAAGTCTCGACAATGAGCAGTTCTTC.

The genes are TRBV5-4 and TRBJ2-2; 8 positions match TRBD1. The CDR3 is 14 amino acids. Germline CDR1 and CDR2: SGHNT and YYREEE (reference sequence). The trim removed 9 bases at V and 4 bases at J, leaving 8 bases unmatched. The chain's CDR3 is CATDRGESTGELFF. The CDR3 bases are TGTGCCACAGACAGGGGAGAGAGCACCGGGGAGCTGTTTTTT.

The chain recombines TRBV5-8 with TRBJ2-3; no clear D gene. The V gene lost 0 bases and the J gene lost 0 bases, with 5 bases spanning the gap. The CDR3 has 14 amino acids. Germline V gene lookup returns CDR1 SGHTS and CDR2 YDEGEE. CDR3 residues: CASSLESSTDTQYF. Here the CDR3 DNA reads TGTGCCAGCAGCTTGGAGAGTAGCACAGATACGCAGTATTTT. Using reference TRBV5-8 and TRBJ2-3 for the parts outside the CDR3, the full variable domain is EAGVTQSPTHLIKTRGQQATLRCSPISGHTSVYWYQQALGLGLQFLLWYDEGEERNRGNFPPRFSGRQFPNYSSELNVNALELEDSALYLCASSLESSTDTQYFGPGTRLTVL.

This clone was counted a single time. The chain links TRBV28 to TRBJ2-7, with TRBD1 matching 10 bases. CDR3 length: 14 residues. After removal of 6 bases from V and 3 bases from J, the junction contained 5 bases not matched to a gene. Germline V gives CDR1 MDHEN, CDR2 SYDVKM. The DNA for the CDR3 is TGTGCCAGCAGGCCGACAGGGGGCGTCTACGAGCAGTACTTC. Its protein product is CASRPTGGVYEQYF.

The chain recombines TRBV29-1 with TRBJ1-5; D gene unclear. The CDR3 has 14 residues. The V and J ends lost 8 bases and 1 base respectively, with 15 bases between them. Germline loops: CDR1 SQVTM, CDR2 ANQGSEA. As DNA, the CDR3 is TGCAGCTTACCTCGGTGGTCCAGCAATCAGCCCCAGCATTTT. This gives the protein CSLPRWSSNQPQHF. Full variable domain (remainder filled in from reference TRBV29-1 and TRBJ1-5): SAVISQKPSRDICQRGTSLTIQCQVDSQVTMMFWYRQQPGQSLTLIATANQGSEATYESGFVIDKFPISRPNLTFSTLTVSNMSPEDSSIYLCSLPRWSSNQPQHFGDGTRLSIL.

This clone occurred once. The gene calls are TRBV7-9 and TRBJ1-4; D unclear. This CDR3 spans 16 amino acids. V lost 0 bases, J lost 7 bases, and 15 bases lay in between. From germline, CDR1 is SEHNR and CDR2 FQNEAQ (reference sequence). CDR3 nucleotides: TGTGCCAGCAGCTTAGCAGAGCGGTTGTGGCCTGAAAAACTGTTTTTT. It specifies CASSLAERLWPEKLFF.

The V call is TRBV29-1, the J call TRBJ2-3; a possible D gene is TRBD2 (5 bases). CDR3 length: 15 residues. Germline CDR1 and CDR2: SQVTM and ANQGSEA. V was clipped by 3 bases and J by 0 bases, with 13 bases between them. In nucleotides, the CDR3 is TGCAGCGTTGATTCCCGGACTTCTAGCACAGATACGCAGTATTTT. This sequence encodes CSVDSRTSSTDTQYF.

The rearrangement joins TRBV10-3 to TRBJ1-3, with unresolved D. With 4 bases removed from V and 0 bases from J, the gap between germline ends came to 7 bases. Germline CDR1 is ENHRY and CDR2 is SYGVKD. The CDR3 loop spans 14 amino acids. This CDR3 reads CAISGGRSGNTIYF. CDR3 bases: TGTGCCATCAGTGGAGGGCGCTCTGGAAACACCATATATTTT.

This chain uses TRBV29-1 with TRBJ1-2, with a weak D call TRBD1 (5 bases). The CDR3 has 13 residues. Trimming cost V 4 bases and J 5 bases, with 14 bases left between them. CDR1 is SQVTM, CDR2 ANQGSEA, per germline. The CDR3 here is CSVAATAFYGYTF. The CDR3 DNA reads as TGCAGCGTTGCGGCGACAGCATTTTATGGCTACACCTTC. The complete variable domain, with remaining parts taken from reference TRBV29-1 and TRBJ1-2, reads SAVISQKPSRDICQRGTSLTIQCQVDSQVTMMFWYRQQPGQSLTLIATANQGSEATYESGFVIDKFPISRPNLTFSTLTVSNMSPEDSSIYLCSVAATAFYGYTFGSGTRLTVV.